Shown below are 32 T cell receptor beta chains from a single sample sequenced in a study of cytomegalovirus exposure and HLA in healthy donors. The PCR used 60 Vbeta and 13 Jbeta primers. Assay used: immunoSEQ multiplex PCR; TCRdb lists only in-frame clones, some missing. In the table there are about 71,000 clones, about two thirds of which are singletons. Material: PBMCs. These receptor sequences come from a middle-aged man in good health and CMV-seropositive.

The chain uses TRBV7-8 and TRBJ2-5; tentative D call: TRBD2 (5 bases). Trimming removed 1 base from V and 2 bases from J, with 14 bases in between. Germline V gene lookup returns CDR1 SGHVS and CDR2 FQNEAQ. This CDR3 is 16 amino acids long. The CDR3 coding sequence is TGTGCCAGCAGCTTAGTGAGGGTGACACCGCAAGAGACCCAGTACTTC. It translates to CASSLVRVTPQETQYF. Filled out from reference TRBV7-8 and TRBJ2-5, the complete variable domain reads GAGVSQSPRYKVAKRGQDVALRCDPISGHVSLFWYQQALGQGPEFLTYFQNEAQLDKSGLPSDRFFAERPEGSVSTLKIQRTQQEDSAVYLCASSLVRVTPQETQYFGPGTRLLVL.

V gene TRBV4-3 combines with J gene TRBJ2-4; TRBD2 is a possible D gene (5 bases). CDR1 and CDR2 (germline): LGHNA, YSLEER. V was pared by 4 bases and J by 0 bases, with 10 bases between. This CDR3 region has 15 residues. CDR3 bases: TGCGCCAGCAGCCCCGGGGTCTTAGCCAAAAACATTCAGTACTTC. Translated: CASSPGVLAKNIQYF.

The CDR3 sequence: CASSPIGTENTGELFF. The CDR3 DNA is TGTGCCAGCAGCCCGATCGGGACAGAGAACACCGGGGAGCTGTTTTTT. This sequence joins TRBV4-2 and TRBJ2-2, with 7 positions matching TRBD1. In germline, CDR1 is LGHNA, CDR2 YNFKEQ. V was pared by 4 bases and J by 1 base, with 6 bases of the junction left unmatched. CDR3 size: 16 residues.

This clone was observed a handful of times. This sequence joins TRBV5-1 and TRBJ2-7, with a tentative D call TRBD2 (5 bases). This CDR3 has 15 residues. V was shortened by 4 bases and J by 3 bases, with 17 bases between the two germline ends. Germline V gives CDR1 SGHRS, CDR2 YFSETQ. In nucleotides, the CDR3 is TGCGCCAGCAGCCCGCCCCCTGGACTGGACTACGAGCAGTACGTC. Amino acid sequence: CASSPPPGLDYEQYV.

The V and J genes are TRBV4-1 and TRBJ2-1, with D possibly being TRBD2 (5 bases). Trimming removed 0 bases at V and 0 bases at J, with 6 bases between. CDR1 and CDR2 (germline): MGHRA, YSYEKL. The length of the CDR3 is 15 residues. The CDR3 sequence: CASSQEAVSYNEQFF. The CDR3 nucleotides are TGCGCCAGCAGCCAAGAAGCGGTCTCCTACAATGAGCAGTTCTTC.

The genes are TRBV5-4 and TRBJ1-1; 9 nucleotides agree with TRBD1. Germline CDR1 reads SGHNT; CDR2 reads YYREEE (reference sequence). With 4 bases clipped from V and 5 bases from J, the junction kept 6 bases outside the gene matches. The CDR3 loop spans 14 amino acids. The CDR3 loop reads CASSPRDRDTEAFF. As DNA, the CDR3 is TGTGCCAGCAGCCCCCGGGACAGGGATACTGAAGCTTTCTTT.

V gene TRBV5-1 combines with J gene TRBJ1-1; maybe TRBD1 (6 bases). This CDR3 comprises 14 residues. Trimming removed 0 bases from V and 8 bases from J, with 14 bases in between. CDR1 SGHRS and CDR2 YFSETQ come from the germline V gene. In DNA, the CDR3 is TGCGCCAGCAGCTTGGTGGGGGGGGGCGAGGAAGCTTTCTTT. It specifies CASSLVGGGEEAFF.

This clone showed up just a few times. The gene calls are TRBV5-1 and TRBJ2-5; 11 bases are a match to TRBD2. V lost 0 bases and J lost 4; bases outside the gene matches: 5. Germline CDR1 and CDR2: SGHRS and YFSETQ. This CDR3 region has 16 residues. DNA for the CDR3: TGCGCCAGCAGCTTGGATGTTAGCGGGGGGGGAGAGACCCAGTACTTC. Its translation is CASSLDVSGGGETQYF.

J is TRBJ1-2 and V is TRBV6-1; no definite D call. The CDR3 extends over 13 amino acids. Germline CDR1 reads MNHNS; CDR2 reads SASEGT. V lost 2 bases, J lost 4 bases, and 8 bases lay in between. The CDR3: CASSENPGYGYTF. CDR3 coding DNA: TGTGCCAGCAGTGAAAACCCAGGCTATGGCTACACCTTC.

The chain links TRBV5-1 to TRBJ2-3; 12 bases agree with TRBD2. The CDR3 covers 15 residues. The J segment lost 6 bases and the V segment lost 4 bases, leaving 6 bases of the junction unmatched. CDR1 is SGHRS and CDR2 is YFSETQ in the germline V gene. This CDR3 reads CASSLAGGLVDTQYF. DNA of the CDR3: TGCGCCAGCAGCCTAGCGGGGGGGCTCGTCGATACGCAGTATTTT.

Details on this clone: The same CDR3 also results from other DNA sequences found in this sample. V is TRBV10-3 and J is TRBJ1-1; 8 positions agree with TRBD1. Germline V gives CDR1 ENHRY, CDR2 SYGVKD. The junction had 2 bases not matched to a gene; V was cut back by 4 bases and J by 1 base. The CDR3 totals 14 residues. The CDR3 here is CAISGTGGNTEAFF. In DNA form, the CDR3 reads TGTGCCATCAGTGGAACAGGGGGGAACACTGAAGCTTTCTTT.

This clone appeared a few times. The chain combines TRBV27 with TRBJ1-1; D remains unclear. V shed 0 bases and J shed 5 bases, with 10 bases lying between them. There are 14 residues in the CDR3. In germline, CDR1 is MNHEY, CDR2 SMNVEV (reference sequence). CDR3 sequence: CASSLSLSGTEAFF. The CDR3 bases are TGTGCCAGCAGTTTATCCCTTTCGGGGACTGAAGCTTTCTTT.

The sample holds a few counts of this clone. The chain has TRBV30 and TRBJ1-3; the D is unclear. The CDR3 loop spans 13 amino acids. Germline values: CDR1 GTSNPN, CDR2 SVGIG (reference sequence). V lost 0 bases to trimming and J lost 4 bases, with 7 bases between them. CDR3 sequence reads: CAWSVAGGNTIYF. The CDR3 DNA sequence: TGTGCCTGGAGTGTGGCAGGAGGAAACACCATATATTTT.

The genes are TRBV11-2 and TRBJ1-4; 8 bases map to TRBD1. Trimming cost V 1 base and J 8 bases; bases outside gene matches: 3. The germline gives CDR1 SGHAT, CDR2 FQNNGV. The CDR3 sequence is 14 residues long. The CDR3 DNA is TGTGCCAGCAGCTTAGTGACAGGGGAAGAAAAACTGTTTTTT. Translating gives CASSLVTGEEKLFF.

The V gene is TRBV5-1, the J gene TRBJ2-5; D unresolved. The germline V gene has CDR1 SGHRS and CDR2 YFSETQ. Trimming shortened V by 1 base and J by 1 base, and 8 bases separated the two germline ends. The CDR3 has 14 amino acids. The CDR3 reads CASSLSPGQETQYF. The CDR3 coding sequence is TGCGCCAGCAGCTTGTCTCCGGGCCAAGAGACCCAGTACTTC.

This clone occurred a few times. The rearrangement joins TRBV5-1 to TRBJ2-7; weak D call: TRBD2 (6 bases). Germline V gives CDR1 SGHRS, CDR2 YFSETQ. This CDR3 region has 20 residues. Trimming removed 0 bases at V and 2 bases at J, with 27 bases between. The DNA of the CDR3 is TGCGCCAGCAGCTTGGTTGGTGGGGGTTGGTCTACGGGACTTCCCTACGAGCAGTACTTC. It specifies CASSLVGGGWSTGLPYEQYF.

In this sample, this clone turned up a few times. Other DNA sequences in the sample encode the same CDR3. This chain joins TRBV5-1 and TRBJ1-1; D ambiguous. From germline, CDR1 is SGHRS and CDR2 YFSETQ. The CDR3 runs 12 residues. The germline V and J ends were trimmed by 0 bases and 3 bases, with 3 bases remaining between them. The CDR3 loop reads CASSLADTEAFF. CDR3 nucleotide sequence: TGCGCCAGCAGCTTGGCGGACACTGAAGCTTTCTTT. The entire variable domain, with the rest obtained from reference TRBV5-1 and TRBJ1-1, is as follows: KAGVTQTPRYLIKTRGQQVTLSCSPISGHRSVSWYQQTPGQGLQFLFEYFSETQRNKGNFPGRFSGRQFSNSRSEMNVSTLELGDSALYLCASSLADTEAFFGQGTRLTVV.

This clone has just a few counts. The chain combines TRBV18 with TRBJ1-4, with 12 bases lining up with TRBD1. CDR3 length equals 18 residues. Germline CDR1 and CDR2: KGHSH and LQKENI. V gave up 0 bases and J gave up 3 bases; unmatched junction bases: 5. CDR3 loop: CASSPPGGQGAANEKLFF. CDR3 in DNA: TGTGCCAGCTCACCACCGGGGGGACAGGGGGCGGCTAATGAAAAACTGTTTTTT.

This chain connects TRBV5-4 to TRBJ2-3; 9 bases are shared with TRBD1. There are 16 residues in the CDR3. Losses at the gene ends were 2 bases for V and 6 bases for J; bases not matched to a gene: 10. Germline V gives CDR1 SGHNT, CDR2 YYREEE (reference sequence). The chain's CDR3 is CASSFPKQGAGDTQYF. CDR3 DNA sequence: TGTGCCAGCAGCTTCCCAAAACAGGGGGCGGGGGATACGCAGTATTTT.

This sequence joins TRBV19 and TRBJ2-2; D is undetermined. Trimming removed 10 bases at V and 0 bases at J, with 21 bases between. Germline loops: CDR1 LNHDA, CDR2 SQIVND (reference sequence). This CDR3 is built from 17 residues. The CDR3 DNA follows: TGTGCCACCCTGAAAGCCACCCCAACCGCGAACACCGGGGAGCTGTTTTTT. Its protein product is CATLKATPTANTGELFF.

This clone was counted only a few times. The chain uses TRBV7-2 and TRBJ1-1; D is undetermined. V lost 6 bases, J lost 2 bases, and 10 bases lay in between. There are 13 residues in the CDR3. The germline gives CDR1 SGHTA, CDR2 FQGNSA. CDR3 in amino acids: CASSRQANTEAFF. CDR3 DNA: TGTGCCAGCAGTCGTCAGGCTAACACTGAAGCTTTCTTT.

The rearrangement joins TRBV28 to TRBJ1-1; D is perhaps TRBD1 (5 bases). Trimming shortened V by 2 bases and J by 2 bases, and 12 bases separated the two germline ends. Germline CDR1 and CDR2: MDHEN and SYDVKM. The CDR3 is 15 residues long. The CDR3 coding sequence is TGTGCCAGCAGTTTACCCTTTGGGACTAACACTGAAGCTTTCTTT. It translates to CASSLPFGTNTEAFF.

V usage is TRBV28 and J usage is TRBJ2-1; 9 bases agree with TRBD2. CDR1 and CDR2 from the germline V gene are MDHEN and SYDVKM. The CDR3 sequence is 16 residues long. V was pared by 3 bases and J by 5 bases, with 8 bases of the junction left unmatched. The DNA of the CDR3 is TGTGCCAGCAGTTTCGTCGGTAGCGGGAGCAACAATGAGCAGTTCTTC. Amino acid sequence: CASSFVGSGSNNEQFF.

This clone rates as medium-sized. The chain combines TRBV28 with TRBJ1-1; unclear D gene. V gave up 7 bases and J gave up 6 bases, with 15 bases separating them. The CDR3 is made up of 13 amino acids. The germline gives CDR1 MDHEN, CDR2 SYDVKM. The CDR3 DNA reads TGTGCCAGCAACCCCCCAGTAGCAGCTGAAGCTTTCTTT. This encodes CASNPPVAAEAFF.

CDR3 sequence (DNA): TGTGCCATCAGTGAGGGACTAGCGGGGGGGCGTCCTGCATACAATGAGCAGTTCTTC. Protein sequence: CAISEGLAGGRPAYNEQFF. This sequence joins TRBV10-3 and TRBJ2-1; the match to TRBD2 covers 15 bases. Germline CDR1 ENHRY, CDR2 SYGVKD. Trimming removed 2 bases from V and 4 bases from J; junction bases left unmatched: 9. This CDR3 is 19 amino acids long.

The chain joins TRBV15 to TRBJ2-7; no clear D gene. CDR3 length equals 16 residues. Germline CDR1 is LNHNV and CDR2 is YYDKDF (reference sequence). V lost 0 bases and J lost 0, with 12 bases in between. CDR3 sequence (DNA): TGTGCCACCAGCAGAGATACGACGAGGAGCTCCTACGAGCAGTACTTC. It encodes CATSRDTTRSSYEQYF. The full variable domain, completed using reference TRBV15 and TRBJ2-7, is DAMVIQNPRYQVTQFGKPVTLSCSQTLNHNVMYWYQQKSSQAPKLLFHYYDKDFNNEADTPDNFQSRRPNTSFCFLDIRSPGLGDTAMYLCATSRDTTRSSYEQYFGPGTRLTVT.

In nucleotides, the CDR3 is TGTGCCAGCAGCTTAGAGGAGGCAGGGGGCGGGCAGCCCCAGCATTTT. Translated: CASSLEEAGGGQPQHF. This chain uses TRBV4-2 with TRBJ1-5; 8 bases map to TRBD1. Germline-derived CDR1 and CDR2 are LGHNA and YNFKEQ. The CDR3 is 16 amino acids. The V and J ends lost 5 bases and 7 bases, in that order; junction bases with no gene match: 13.

The chain has TRBV7-2 and TRBJ1-2; TRBD1 matches at 8 bases. The junction had 12 bases not matched to a gene; V was cut back by 1 base and J by 8 bases. There are 16 residues in the CDR3. CDR1 is SGHTA and CDR2 is FQGNSA in the germline V gene. CDR3 bases: TGTGCCAGCAGCTTAGGAGGAAGGACAGGGAATATGGGCTACACCTTC. Protein product: CASSLGGRTGNMGYTF.

The count of this clone is one. The chain employs TRBV7-8 and TRBJ1-1, with 8 positions matching TRBD1. Trimming took 3 bases from V and 5 from J; bases not matched to a gene: 8. CDR3 length: 15 amino acids. Germline lookup yields CDR1 SGHVS and CDR2 FQNEAQ. CDR3 amino acids: CASSFQGAVGTEAFF. CDR3 sequence (DNA): TGTGCCAGCAGCTTCCAGGGGGCAGTGGGAACTGAAGCTTTCTTT.

The gene calls are TRBV4-2 and TRBJ1-5, with 8 bases aligning to TRBD1. The V gene end was trimmed by 4 bases and the J gene end by 7 bases; junction bases not matched to a gene: 9. CDR1 is LGHNA and CDR2 is YNFKEQ in the germline V gene. This CDR3 contains 15 residues. The CDR3 loop reads CASSLDREAGQPQHF. The DNA for the CDR3 is TGTGCCAGCAGCCTGGACAGGGAGGCGGGACAGCCCCAGCATTTT.

The V gene is TRBV5-1, the J gene TRBJ2-7; 10 bases agree with TRBD1. This CDR3 has 16 residues. The V and J ends lost 4 bases and 3 bases, in that order; junction bases with no gene match: 10. In germline, CDR1 is SGHRS, CDR2 YFSETQ. CDR3 in amino acids: CASSVTGGEVYYEQYF. CDR3 sequence (DNA): TGCGCCAGCAGCGTGACAGGGGGCGAGGTATACTACGAGCAGTACTTC. Looking up the rest from reference TRBV5-1 and TRBJ2-7 gives the full variable domain: KAGVTQTPRYLIKTRGQQVTLSCSPISGHRSVSWYQQTPGQGLQFLFEYFSETQRNKGNFPGRFSGRQFSNSRSEMNVSTLELGDSALYLCASSVTGGEVYYEQYFGPGTRLTVT.

This chain links TRBV5-1 with TRBJ2-3, with 13 positions matching TRBD2. The junction had 7 bases not matched to a gene; V was cut back by 2 bases and J by 1 base. The length of the CDR3 is 18 residues. Germline V lookup: CDR1 SGHRS, CDR2 YFSETQ. Here the CDR3 reads CASSFTTSGRAGTDTQYF. CDR3 in DNA: TGCGCCAGCAGCTTCACCACTAGCGGGAGGGCAGGCACAGATACGCAGTATTTT. Complete variable domain (other parts from reference TRBV5-1 and TRBJ2-3): KAGVTQTPRYLIKTRGQQVTLSCSPISGHRSVSWYQQTPGQGLQFLFEYFSETQRNKGNFPGRFSGRQFSNSRSEMNVSTLELGDSALYLCASSFTTSGRAGTDTQYFGPGTRLTVL.